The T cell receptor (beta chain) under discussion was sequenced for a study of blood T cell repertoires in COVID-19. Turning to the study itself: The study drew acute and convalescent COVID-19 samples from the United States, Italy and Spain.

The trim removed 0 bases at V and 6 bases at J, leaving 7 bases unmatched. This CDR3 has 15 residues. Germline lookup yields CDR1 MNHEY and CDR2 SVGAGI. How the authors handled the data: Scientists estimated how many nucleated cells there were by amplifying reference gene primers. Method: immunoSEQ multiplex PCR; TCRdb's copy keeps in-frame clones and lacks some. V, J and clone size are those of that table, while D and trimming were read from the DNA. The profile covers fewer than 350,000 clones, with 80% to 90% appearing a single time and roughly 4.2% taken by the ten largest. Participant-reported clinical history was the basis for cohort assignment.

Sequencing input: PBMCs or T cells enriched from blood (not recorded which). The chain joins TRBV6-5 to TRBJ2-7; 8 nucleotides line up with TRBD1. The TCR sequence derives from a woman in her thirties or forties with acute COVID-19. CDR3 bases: TGTGCCAGCAGTTACTCCGAGACAGGGGATGGCGAGCAGTACTTC. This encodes CASSYSETGDGEQYF.